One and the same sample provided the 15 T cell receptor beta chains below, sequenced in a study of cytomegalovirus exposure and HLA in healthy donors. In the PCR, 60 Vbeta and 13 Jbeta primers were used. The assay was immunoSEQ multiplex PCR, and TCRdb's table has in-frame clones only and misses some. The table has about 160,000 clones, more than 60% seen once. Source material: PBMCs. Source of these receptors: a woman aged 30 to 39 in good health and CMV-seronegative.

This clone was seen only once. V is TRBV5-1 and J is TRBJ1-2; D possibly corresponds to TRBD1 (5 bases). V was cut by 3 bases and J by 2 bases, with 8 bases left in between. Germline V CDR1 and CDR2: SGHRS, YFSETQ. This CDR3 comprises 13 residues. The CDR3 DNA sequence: TGCGCCAGCAGCTCGGAGGGGAACTATGGCTACACCTTC. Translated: CASSSEGNYGYTF. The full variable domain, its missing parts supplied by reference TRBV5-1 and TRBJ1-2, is KAGVTQTPRYLIKTRGQQVTLSCSPISGHRSVSWYQQTPGQGLQFLFEYFSETQRNKGNFPGRFSGRQFSNSRSEMNVSTLELGDSALYLCASSSEGNYGYTFGSGTRLTVV.

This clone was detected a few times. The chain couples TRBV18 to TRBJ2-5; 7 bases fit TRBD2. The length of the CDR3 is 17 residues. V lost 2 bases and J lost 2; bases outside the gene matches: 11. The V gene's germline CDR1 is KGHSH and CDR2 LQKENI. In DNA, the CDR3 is TGTGCCAGCTCACCAGGGTTTAGGGCTAGCGGACAAGAGACCCAGTACTTC. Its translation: CASSPGFRASGQETQYF.

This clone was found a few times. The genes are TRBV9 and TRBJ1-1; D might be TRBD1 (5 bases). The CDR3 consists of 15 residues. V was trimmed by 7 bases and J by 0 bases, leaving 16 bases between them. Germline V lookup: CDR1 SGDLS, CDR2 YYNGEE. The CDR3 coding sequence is TGTGCCAGCCACCCGATGGAGACAGTGAACACTGAAGCTTTCTTT. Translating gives CASHPMETVNTEAFF.

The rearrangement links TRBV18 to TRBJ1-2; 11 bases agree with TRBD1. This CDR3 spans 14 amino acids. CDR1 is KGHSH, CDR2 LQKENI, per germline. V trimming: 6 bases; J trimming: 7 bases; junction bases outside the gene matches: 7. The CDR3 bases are TGTGCCAGCTCTGATCGGACAGGGGGCTTTGGCTACACCTTC. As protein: CASSDRTGGFGYTF. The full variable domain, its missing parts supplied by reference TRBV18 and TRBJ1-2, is NAGVMQNPRHLVRRRGQEARLRCSPMKGHSHVYWYRQLPEEGLKFMVYLQKENIIDESGMPKERFSAEFPKEGPSILRIQQVVRGDSAAYFCASSDRTGGFGYTFGSGTRLTVV.

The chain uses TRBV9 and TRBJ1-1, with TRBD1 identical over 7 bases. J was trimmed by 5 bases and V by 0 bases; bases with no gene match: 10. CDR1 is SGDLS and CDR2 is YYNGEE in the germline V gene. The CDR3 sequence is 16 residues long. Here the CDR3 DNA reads TGTGCCAGCAGCGTAGCTTCGACAGGGTCGAGGACTGAAGCTTTCTTT. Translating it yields CASSVASTGSRTEAFF.

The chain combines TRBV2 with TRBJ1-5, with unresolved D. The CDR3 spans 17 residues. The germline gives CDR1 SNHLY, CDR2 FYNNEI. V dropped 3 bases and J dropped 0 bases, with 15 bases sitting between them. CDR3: CASSESATRASNQPQHF. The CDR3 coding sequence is TGTGCCAGCAGTGAGTCGGCAACTAGGGCTAGCAATCAGCCCCAGCATTTT.

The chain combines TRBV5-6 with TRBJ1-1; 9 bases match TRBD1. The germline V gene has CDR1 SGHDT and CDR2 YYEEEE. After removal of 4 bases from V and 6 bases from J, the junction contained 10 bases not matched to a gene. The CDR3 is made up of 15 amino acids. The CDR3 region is CASSREGQGTAEAFF. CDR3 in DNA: TGTGCCAGCAGCCGCGAGGGACAGGGAACCGCTGAAGCTTTCTTT.

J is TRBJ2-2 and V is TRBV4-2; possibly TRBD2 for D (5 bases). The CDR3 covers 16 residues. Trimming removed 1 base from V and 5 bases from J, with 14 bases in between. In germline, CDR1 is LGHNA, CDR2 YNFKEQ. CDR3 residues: CASSQVIGEFTGELFF. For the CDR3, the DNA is TGTGCCAGCAGCCAAGTTATCGGGGAGTTTACCGGGGAGCTGTTTTTT.

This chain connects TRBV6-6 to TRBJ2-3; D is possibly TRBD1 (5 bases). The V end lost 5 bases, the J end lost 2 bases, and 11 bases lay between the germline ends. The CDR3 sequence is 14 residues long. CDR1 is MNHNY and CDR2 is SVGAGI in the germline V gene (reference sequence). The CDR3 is CASSETASTDTQYF. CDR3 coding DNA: TGTGCCAGCAGTGAGACAGCCTCCACAGATACGCAGTATTTT.

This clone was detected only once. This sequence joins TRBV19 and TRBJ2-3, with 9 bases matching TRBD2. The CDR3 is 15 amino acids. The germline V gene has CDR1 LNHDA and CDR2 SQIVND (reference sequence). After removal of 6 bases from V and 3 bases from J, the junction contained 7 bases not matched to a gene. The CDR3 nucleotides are TGTGCCAGTAGGGGACTAGCTAAAAATACAGATACGCAGTATTTT. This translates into CASRGLAKNTDTQYF.

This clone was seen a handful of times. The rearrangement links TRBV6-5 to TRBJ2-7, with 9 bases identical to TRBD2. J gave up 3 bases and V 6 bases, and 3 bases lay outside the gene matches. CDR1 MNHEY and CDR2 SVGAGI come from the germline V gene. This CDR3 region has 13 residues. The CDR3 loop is CASRRGGVYEQYF. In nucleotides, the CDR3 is TGTGCCAGCAGGCGCGGGGGGGTCTACGAGCAGTACTTC.

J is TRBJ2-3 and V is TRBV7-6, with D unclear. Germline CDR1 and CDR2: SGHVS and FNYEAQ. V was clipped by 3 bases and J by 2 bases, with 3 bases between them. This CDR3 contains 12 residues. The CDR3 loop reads CASSFYTDTQYF. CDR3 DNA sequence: TGTGCCAGCAGCTTCTACACAGATACGCAGTATTTT.

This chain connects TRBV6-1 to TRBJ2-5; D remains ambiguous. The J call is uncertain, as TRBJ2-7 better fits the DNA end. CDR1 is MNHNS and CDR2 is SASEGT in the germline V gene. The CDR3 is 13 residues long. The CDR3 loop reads CASSELWWGEQYF. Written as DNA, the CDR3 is TGTGCCAGCAGTGAATTATGGTGGGGCGAGCAGTACTTC.

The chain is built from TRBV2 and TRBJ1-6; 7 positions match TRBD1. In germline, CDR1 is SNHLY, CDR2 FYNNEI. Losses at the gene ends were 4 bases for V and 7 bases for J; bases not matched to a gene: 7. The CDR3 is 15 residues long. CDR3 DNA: TGTGCCAGCAGTGTTCCCGGGACAGTGAATTCACCCCTCCACTTT. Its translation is CASSVPGTVNSPLHF.

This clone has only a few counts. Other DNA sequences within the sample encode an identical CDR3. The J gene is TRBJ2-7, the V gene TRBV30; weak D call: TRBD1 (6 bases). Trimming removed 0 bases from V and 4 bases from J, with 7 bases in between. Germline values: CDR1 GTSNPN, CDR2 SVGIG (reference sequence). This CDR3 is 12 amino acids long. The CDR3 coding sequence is TGTGCCTGGAGTGTAGGGGGATACGAGCAGTACTTC. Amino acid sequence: CAWSVGGYEQYF.